The next 15 T cell receptor beta chains were all read from a single sample in a study of blood T cell repertoires in COVID-19. Measured with immunoSEQ multiplex PCR; TCRdb has only the in-frame clones, and not every one. The repertoire has over 200,000 clones, about 87% of them found once; the top ten carry approximately 2.5%. Sequencing input: PBMCs or T cells enriched from blood (not recorded which). The receptor set was obtained from a woman in her forties with acute COVID-19.

The chain combines TRBV5-1 with TRBJ2-7; TRBD2 agrees at 9 bases. Germline values: CDR1 SGHRS, CDR2 YFSETQ. This CDR3 contains 19 residues. With 4 bases clipped from V and 1 base from J, the junction kept 18 bases outside the gene matches. In DNA form, the CDR3 reads TGCGCCAGCAGCCCAAGCCCGCTGGCATCTAGCGGGGTTTCCTACGAGCAGTACTTC. This gives the protein CASSPSPLASSGVSYEQYF.

The chain uses TRBV6-5 and TRBJ2-7; D may be TRBD2 (7 bases). Germline CDR1 and CDR2: MNHEY and SVGAGI. Deletions cut 6 bases from V and 6 bases from J, with 15 bases between. The CDR3 has 13 residues. The DNA for the CDR3 is TGTGCCAGCAGGGACGTTGGGGGGGCCGAGCAGTACTTC. It specifies CASRDVGGAEQYF.

This chain links TRBV4-3 with TRBJ1-2; D remains ambiguous. Germline CDR1 is LGHNA and CDR2 is YSLEER. Trimming cost V 1 base and J 1 base, with 10 bases left between them. The CDR3 loop spans 15 amino acids. CDR3 sequence reads: CASSQGSGLNYGYTF. CDR3 coding DNA: TGCGCCAGCAGCCAAGGGAGCGGCCTTAACTATGGCTACACCTTC.

This rearrangement joins TRBV27 to TRBJ2-7; 9 bases are shared with TRBD1. V was pared by 6 bases and J by 1 base, with 10 bases of the junction left unmatched. This CDR3 comprises 16 residues. Germline V gives CDR1 MNHEY, CDR2 SMNVEV (reference sequence). CDR3 in amino acids: CASSQRADRGSYEQYV. For the CDR3, the DNA is TGTGCCAGCAGCCAAAGGGCGGACAGGGGTTCCTACGAGCAGTACGTC.

The chain uses TRBV5-1 and TRBJ2-2; TRBD1 matches at 8 bases. CDR1 and CDR2 from the germline V gene are SGHRS and YFSETQ. Germline trimming cut 0 bases from V and 5 bases from J; bases unmatched to any gene: 6. The CDR3 runs 16 residues. The CDR3 reads CASSLVAGGGTGELFF. DNA for the CDR3: TGCGCCAGCAGCTTGGTGGCAGGGGGCGGAACCGGGGAGCTGTTTTTT.

This clone was recorded once. The genes are TRBV2 and TRBJ2-1; 9 bases fit TRBD2. Germline-derived CDR1 and CDR2 are SNHLY and FYNNEI. This CDR3 is built from 16 residues. Trimming at V came to 8 bases and at J to 6 bases, leaving 14 bases not matched to a gene. The CDR3: CASRSWAGGPGNEQFF. CDR3 bases: TGTGCCAGCCGTTCCTGGGCGGGAGGGCCGGGCAATGAGCAGTTCTTC. Filled out from reference TRBV2 and TRBJ2-1, the complete variable domain reads EPEVTQTPSHQVTQMGQEVILRCVPISNHLYFYWYRQILGQKVEFLVSFYNNEISEKSEIFDDQFSVERPDGSNFTLKIRSTKLEDSAMYFCASRSWAGGPGNEQFFGPGTRLTVL.

The rearrangement uses TRBV5-1 and TRBJ2-5; 13 nucleotides align to TRBD2. The V gene end was trimmed by 3 bases and the J gene end by 5 bases; junction bases not matched to a gene: 4. Germline CDR1 and CDR2: SGHRS and YFSETQ. The CDR3 loop spans 15 amino acids. The CDR3 protein is CASSSLGLAGETQYF. The CDR3, as DNA: TGCGCCAGCAGCTCGCTGGGACTAGCGGGGGAGACCCAGTACTTC.

V gene TRBV4-1 combines with J gene TRBJ2-7; D is unresolved. The V gene lost 1 base and the J gene lost 4 bases, with 8 bases spanning the gap. The CDR3 contains 13 residues. The germline V gene encodes CDR1 MGHRA and CDR2 YSYEKL. CDR3 nucleotide sequence: TGCGCCAGCAGCCAAGGGCTTTTTTACGAGCAGTACGTC. Protein product: CASSQGLFYEQYV.

This clone was counted once. The chain employs TRBV7-9 and TRBJ2-2; 12 bases fit TRBD2. The germline V gene encodes CDR1 SEHNR and CDR2 FQNEAQ (reference sequence). The CDR3 covers 16 residues. V lost 3 bases and J lost 4; bases outside the gene matches: 3. The DNA for the CDR3 is TGTGCCAGCAGCTTTCAGACTAGCGGGAGCACCGGGGAGCTGTTTTTT. Amino acid sequence: CASSFQTSGSTGELFF.

The genes are TRBV7-2 and TRBJ2-7, with 14 bases fitting TRBD2. The CDR3 runs 14 residues. The ends lost 3 bases at V and 5 bases at J; junction bases unmatched: 0. Germline CDR1 and CDR2: SGHTA and FQGNSA. The CDR3 DNA reads as TGTGCCAGCAGCTTGGGACTAGCGGGAGACGAGCAGTACGTC. Its translation is CASSLGLAGDEQYV.

The chain carries TRBV30 and TRBJ1-6; D unclear. The V and J ends lost 4 bases and 2 bases respectively, with 12 bases between them. Germline CDR1 is GTSNPN and CDR2 is SVGIG (reference sequence). This CDR3 region has 15 residues. CDR3 in amino acids: CAWMGRATYNSPLHF. In DNA form, the CDR3 reads TGTGCCTGGATGGGGAGAGCGACCTATAATTCACCCCTCCACTTT.

The chain employs TRBV29-1 and TRBJ1-1; D gene uncertain. Trimming took off 3 bases at V and 3 bases at J, with 8 bases between the two ends. The germline V gene encodes CDR1 SQVTM and CDR2 ANQGSEA. This CDR3 is 12 amino acids long. The CDR3 DNA is TGCAGCGTTGATGGAGGGTACACTGAAGCTTTCTTT. It codes for CSVDGGYTEAFF. The whole variable domain, remainder taken from reference TRBV29-1 and TRBJ1-1, is SAVISQKPSRDICQRGTSLTIQCQVDSQVTMMFWYRQQPGQSLTLIATANQGSEATYESGFVIDKFPISRPNLTFSTLTVSNMSPEDSSIYLCSVDGGYTEAFFGQGTRLTVV.

This clone was seen a few times. V gene TRBV6-5 combines with J gene TRBJ1-5, with D maybe TRBD1 (5 bases). The CDR3 consists of 12 residues. V lost 5 bases and J 4 bases, leaving 6 bases between the germline ends. CDR1 MNHEY and CDR2 SVGAGI come from the germline V gene. The CDR3 region has the DNA TGTGCCAGCAGTACAGGAAATCAGCCCCAGCATTTT. Residues: CASSTGNQPQHF.

The chain combines TRBV21-1 with TRBJ2-3; no DNA check was done on the table's D call, TRBD2. TRBV21-1 is shown as a pseudogene. This CDR3 is 16 amino acids long. CDR3 DNA: TGTGCCAGCAGCAAAGGGGGGACTGACTGCACAGATACGCAGTATTTT. It yields the protein CASSKGGTDCTDTQYF.

The chain is built from TRBV7-2 and TRBJ2-5; 7 bases agree with TRBD2. The CDR3 runs to 13 residues. The V gene end was trimmed by 4 bases and the J gene end by 5 bases; junction bases not matched to a gene: 4. Germline V gene data show CDR1 as SGHTA and CDR2 as FQGNSA. This CDR3 is CASSYGGGETQYF. CDR3 DNA sequence: TGTGCCAGCAGCTATGGGGGGGGTGAGACCCAGTACTTC.